This is a list of T cell receptor beta chains from one sample in a study of Tregs in tolerant kidney transplant recipients. Here immunoSEQ multiplex PCR was the method, and the copy in TCRdb shows in-frame clones only, minus some. The data show some 55,000 clones, approximately 85% seen once. Specimen: Tregs from blood, collected before the transplant. All receptors derive from a human donor who received a combined kidney and bone marrow transplant. Both conserved end residues are part of each CDR3. A D gene is named only where the DNA matches it firmly. Size is omitted from some rows. Given values are once, few, many or a class for expanded clones.

V: TRBV11-2; size: .; J: TRBJ2-1; D: TRBD1; CDR3: CASSLGTGGISYNEQFF; DNA: TGTGCCAGCAGCTTAGGTACAGGGGGAATATCGTACAATGAGCAGTTCTTC
V: TRBV9; size: few; J: TRBJ2-3; D: .; CDR3: CASSGRTLADTQYF; DNA: TGTGCCAGCAGCGGGCGGACCCTCGCAGATACGCAGTATTTT
V: TRBV19; size: once; J: TRBJ1-2; D: TRBD1; CDR3: CASSTGQGYGYTF; DNA: TGTGCCAGTAGTACGGGACAGGGCTATGGCTACACCTTC
V: TRBV30; size: .; J: TRBJ2-2; D: .; CDR3: CACGLPRAPGELFF; DNA: TGTGCCTGCGGACTACCCCGGGCCCCCGGGGAGCTGTTTTTT
V: TRBV2; size: .; J: TRBJ1-2; D: .; CDR3: CASSARGANYGYTF; DNA: TGTGCCAGCAGTGCGCGGGGGGCAAACTATGGCTACACCTTC
V: TRBV18; size: .; J: TRBJ2-3; D: .; CDR3: CASSPVLGATSTDTQYF; DNA: TGTGCCAGCTCACCCGTGCTGGGGGCCACTAGCACAGATACGCAGTATTTT
V: TRBV5-4; size: .; J: TRBJ2-2; D: .; CDR3: CASSRSGGVNTGELFF; DNA: TGTGCCAGCAGCCGTTCTGGAGGCGTGAACACCGGGGAGCTGTTTTTT
V: TRBV25-1; size: .; J: TRBJ1-5; D: TRBD1; CDR3: CASSEIGQGAFQPQHF; DNA: TGTGCCAGCAGTGAAATCGGACAGGGGGCTTTTCAGCCCCAGCATTTT
V: TRBV7-2; size: .; J: TRBJ2-7; D: TRBD2; CDR3: CASSFGGLAGLEQYF; DNA: TGTGCCAGCAGCTTTGGGGGACTAGCGGGACTCGAGCAGTACTTC
V: TRBV7-2; size: .; J: TRBJ1-1; D: .; CDR3: CASSLGPGTFSEAFF; DNA: TGTGCCAGCAGCTTAGGGCCCGGGACATTCTCTGAAGCTTTCTTT
V: TRBV14; size: .; J: TRBJ2-7; D: TRBD2; CDR3: CASSLGGSGRTLEQYF; DNA: TGTGCCAGCTCGCTTGGGGGGAGCGGGAGAACCCTCGAGCAGTACTTC
V: TRBV19; size: .; J: TRBJ2-7; D: .; CDR3: CASSDESSYEQYF; DNA: TGTGCCAGTAGTGACGAGAGCTCCTACGAGCAGTACTTC
V: TRBV5-1; size: .; J: TRBJ2-1; D: TRBD2; CDR3: CASSAGVYNEQFF; DNA: TGCGCCAGTTCAGCGGGAGTTTACAATGAGCAGTTCTTC
V: TRBV29-1; size: .; J: TRBJ2-2; D: .; CDR3: CSVYQTGTGELFF; DNA: TGCAGCGTTTACCAGACGGGGACCGGGGAGCTGTTTTTT
V: TRBV7-6; size: .; J: TRBJ2-2; D: .; CDR3: CASSLWTTGELFF; DNA: TGTGCCAGCAGCCTTTGGACTACAGGGGAGCTGTTTTTT
V: TRBV7-2; size: .; J: TRBJ1-2; D: TRBD1; CDR3: CASSTRTGPNYGYTF; DNA: TGTGCCAGCAGCACCAGGACAGGGCCGAACTATGGCTACACCTTC
V: TRBV19; size: .; J: TRBJ1-5; D: .; CDR3: CASSIGRTAQPQHF; DNA: TGTGCCAGTAGTATAGGTAGGACCGCCCAGCCCCAGCATTTT
V: TRBV5-1; size: .; J: TRBJ2-7; D: TRBD2; CDR3: CASSLTTSGGPPYEQYF; DNA: TGCGCCAGCAGTTTAACAACTAGCGGGGGGCCGCCCTACGAGCAGTACTTC
V: TRBV5-4; size: .; J: TRBJ2-3; D: .; CDR3: CASSSLGGASTDTQYF; DNA: TGTGCCAGCAGCTCCCTCGGTGGCGCTAGCACAGATACGCAGTATTTT
V: TRBV19; size: few; J: TRBJ2-5; D: .; CDR3: CASRGRAETQYF; DNA: TGTGCCAGTAGGGGTCGAGCAGAGACCCAGTACTTC
V: TRBV9; size: .; J: TRBJ2-1; D: .; CDR3: CASSVGGVGDEQFF; DNA: TGTGCCAGCAGCGTCGGGGGAGTGGGCGATGAGCAGTTCTTC
V: TRBV2; size: few; J: TRBJ2-5; D: .; CDR3: CASSVAGTVTQYF; DNA: TGTGCCAGCAGTGTGGCAGGGACGGTGACCCAGTACTTC
V: TRBV6-4; size: .; J: TRBJ1-2; D: .; CDR3: CASSDRTGYTF; DNA: TGTGCCAGCAGTGACAGAACTGGCTACACCTTC
V: TRBV5-4; size: .; J: TRBJ2-6; D: TRBD1; CDR3: CASSRGPTGGPGANVLTF; DNA: TGTGCCAGCAGCCGAGGGCCGACAGGGGGCCCTGGGGCCAACGTCCTGACTTTC
V: TRBV28; size: .; J: TRBJ2-3; D: .; CDR3: CASSWRVEHTDTQYF; DNA: TGTGCCAGCAGTTGGAGGGTCGAACACACAGATACGCAGTATTTT
V: TRBV5-6; size: .; J: TRBJ2-5; D: .; CDR3: CASSLSGLQETQYF; DNA: TGTGCCAGCAGCTTGTCAGGGTTGCAAGAGACCCAGTACTTC
V: TRBV9; size: .; J: TRBJ1-6; D: TRBD1; CDR3: CASSVSGQGNSPLHF; DNA: TGTGCCAGCAGCGTCTCGGGACAGGGAAATTCACCCCTCCACTTT
V: TRBV19; size: once; J: TRBJ2-5; D: TRBD2; CDR3: CASSMLAGGSGETQYF; DNA: TGTGCCAGTAGTATGCTAGCGGGAGGCTCTGGGGAGACCCAGTACTTC
V: TRBV5-4; size: .; J: TRBJ2-1; D: TRBD2; CDR3: CASSLTSGGYNEQFF; DNA: TGTGCCAGCAGCCTCACTAGCGGGGGCTACAATGAGCAGTTCTTC
V: TRBV6-1; size: .; J: TRBJ1-4; D: TRBD1; CDR3: CASSGGQGISNEKLFF; DNA: TGTGCCAGCAGTGGAGGACAGGGTATATCTAATGAAAAACTGTTTTTT
V: TRBV15; size: .; J: TRBJ2-7; D: .; CDR3: CATSRELAVGPQQYF; DNA: TGTGCCACCAGCAGAGAGCTAGCCGTGGGCCCCCAGCAGTACTTC
V: TRBV5-8; size: .; J: TRBJ2-7; D: .; CDR3: CASTAQGGPPYEQYF; DNA: TGTGCCAGCACCGCCCAAGGGGGGCCCCCCTACGAGCAGTACTTC
V: TRBV4-1; size: .; J: TRBJ2-3; D: TRBD2; CDR3: CASSLGLAGAYTDTQYF; DNA: TGCGCCAGCAGCCTGGGACTAGCGGGGGCCTACACAGATACGCAGTATTTT
V: TRBV7-4; size: .; J: TRBJ2-1; D: TRBD2; CDR3: CASSQLAGETNEQFF; DNA: TGTGCCAGCAGCCAACTAGCGGGAGAAACTAATGAGCAGTTCTTC
V: TRBV7-2; size: .; J: TRBJ2-1; D: .; CDR3: CASSLDSYNEQFF; DNA: TGTGCCAGCAGCTTAGACAGTTACAATGAGCAGTTCTTC
V: TRBV28; size: .; J: TRBJ1-1; D: .; CDR3: CASRTNTEAFF; DNA: TGTGCCAGCAGGACGAACACTGAAGCTTTCTTT
V: TRBV19; size: .; J: TRBJ2-7; D: TRBD1; CDR3: CASSQGQGTYEQYF; DNA: TGTGCCAGTAGTCAGGGACAGGGGACATACGAGCAGTACTTC
V: TRBV18; size: .; J: TRBJ1-3; D: .; CDR3: CASSRESGNTIYF; DNA: TGTGCCAGCTCCAGGGAATCTGGAAACACCATATATTTT
V: TRBV5-4; size: .; J: TRBJ1-1; D: .; CDR3: CASTSQRGAQHEGGIF; DNA: TGTGCCAGCACCTCTCAACGGGGGGCCCAACATGAGGGAGGTATCTTT
V: TRBV2; size: once; J: TRBJ2-5; D: .; CDR3: CASTRSEGETQYF; DNA: TGTGCCTCGACCCGGTCTGAGGGTGAGACCCAGTACTTC
V: TRBV5-1; size: .; J: TRBJ1-1; D: .; CDR3: CASSWTANTEAFF; DNA: TGCGCCAGCAGCTGGACAGCCAACACTGAAGCTTTCTTT
V: TRBV20-1; size: .; J: TRBJ2-7; D: .; CDR3: CSGVREHEQYF; DNA: TGCAGTGGTGTCAGGGAACACGAGCAGTACTTC
V: TRBV9; size: .; J: TRBJ2-3; D: .; CDR3: CASSADTQYF; DNA: TGTGCCAGCAGCGCAGATACGCAGTATTTT
V: TRBV7-2; size: .; J: TRBJ2-7; D: .; CDR3: CASSFGQGGEQYF; DNA: TGTGCCAGCAGCTTTGGTCAGGGTGGCGAGCAGTACTTC
V: TRBV7-8; size: once; J: TRBJ2-5; D: TRBD2; CDR3: CASSRLAGPNF; DNA: TGTGCCAGCAGCAGACTAGCGGGGCCAAACTTC
V: TRBV28; size: .; J: TRBJ2-3; D: .; CDR3: CASSLRFPGTDTQYF; DNA: TGTGCCAGCAGTTTAAGATTTCCGGGCACAGATACGCAGTATTTT
V: TRBV28; size: .; J: TRBJ1-1; D: .; CDR3: CATADRIGNTEAFF; DNA: TGTGCCACCGCCGATAGGATAGGGAACACTGAAGCTTTCTTT
V: TRBV7-2; size: few; J: TRBJ1-2; D: .; CDR3: CASSLGGYGYTF; DNA: TGTGCCAGCAGCTTAGGGGGTTATGGCTACACCTTC
V: TRBV7-9; size: .; J: TRBJ1-4; D: TRBD1; CDR3: CASSLYGTGFEKLFF; DNA: TGTGCCAGCAGCTTATACGGGACAGGGTTTGAAAAACTGTTTTTT
V: TRBV6-1; size: .; J: TRBJ1-1; D: .; CDR3: CASSEQLNTEAFF; DNA: TGTGCCAGCAGTGAGCAGCTGAACACTGAAGCTTTCTTT